The next 5 T cell receptor beta chains were all read from a single sample in a study of blood T cell repertoires in COVID-19. Sequenced by immunoSEQ multiplex PCR; TCRdb stores in-frame clones only, minus some. The sample consists of about 150,000 clones, around four fifths of them appearing once. The sample was peripheral blood. Source of these receptors: a woman over 75 with acute or convalescent COVID-19.

This clone was detected once. V is TRBV30 and J is TRBJ1-2, with D unclear. Germline V gene sequence: CDR1 GTSNPN, CDR2 SVGIG (reference sequence). The CDR3 is 13 residues long. V lost 6 bases to trimming and J lost 5 bases, with 16 bases between them. The CDR3 is CACPDSTTYGYTF. In DNA form, the CDR3 reads TGTGCCTGCCCCGACTCTACGACTTATGGCTACACCTTC.

This clone appeared a few times. Other DNA sequences in this sample translate to the same CDR3. The chain is built from TRBV4-1 and TRBJ2-5, with 8 positions matching TRBD2. The CDR3 length is 14 residues. Germline CDR1 reads MGHRA; CDR2 reads YSYEKL. V trimming: 0 bases; J trimming: 7 bases; junction bases outside the gene matches: 4. The CDR3 reads CASSQDSGTSTQYF. Written as DNA, the CDR3 is TGCGCCAGCAGCCAAGATAGCGGGACTTCGACCCAGTACTTC.

This clone was detected only once. CDR3 DNA sequence: TGTGCCAGCTCACCCTCGACAGGGGTGGATCAGCCCCAGCATTTT. Amino acid sequence: CASSPSTGVDQPQHF. The J gene is TRBJ1-5, the V gene TRBV18; 8 nucleotides match TRBD1. V lost 3 bases to trimming and J lost 5 bases; unmatched junction nucleotides: 6. Germline-derived CDR1 and CDR2 are KGHSH and LQKENI. The CDR3 totals 15 residues.

This clone has a single count. The rearrangement joins TRBV2 to TRBJ2-1, with 9 bases aligning to TRBD1. This CDR3 spans 15 amino acids. Germline loops: CDR1 SNHLY, CDR2 FYNNEI. J gave up 5 bases and V 6 bases, and 8 bases lay outside the gene matches. The CDR3 bases are TGTGCCAGCAGCCTCCGACAGGGGGAGAACAATGAGCAGTTCTTC. Protein product: CASSLRQGENNEQFF.

The chain links TRBV2 to TRBJ1-2; 8 bases are shared with TRBD1. CDR1 is SNHLY and CDR2 is FYNNEI in the germline V gene. With V trimmed by 9 bases and J by 0 bases, 6 bases remained unmatched. The CDR3 consists of 14 residues. The CDR3 coding sequence is TGTGCCAGGGCCATACAGGGGGCTAACTATGGCTACACCTTC. This encodes CARAIQGANYGYTF.